A selection of T cell receptor beta chains follows, all from one sample in a study of T cell repertoires in cytomegalovirus infection. TCRdb re-analysed the reads in MiXCR, keeping a single row per CDR3 protein. Of roughly 500,000 distinct CDR3 sequences in the sample, around 30% were seen once. No antigen has been assigned to these receptors. The starting material was cultured PBMCs, obtained from culture after CMV antigen stimulation. The receptors were gathered from a human donor in good health (CMV status not recorded). Some clones in this sample may be carry-over from other donors' samples. The CDR3 runs from the conserved cysteine through the conserved F or W. The order of the fields is V gene, D gene, clone size, J gene, CDR3 DNA, CDR3 protein. D genes are given only for firm matches. Not every row has a clone size; where given, it reads once, few, many or a size class.

TRBV5-6	-	-	TRBJ2-1	TGTGCCAGCAGCTTGGGTGGGGGTGCGTTCCAGGATGAGCAGTTCTTC	CASSLGGGAFQDEQFF
TRBV20-1	TRBD1	-	TRBJ1-5	TGCAGTGCCCGGCAGACAGGGGGTTCTTGGAATCAGCCCCAGCATTTT	CSARQTGGSWNQPQHF
TRBV6-1	-	few	TRBJ1-1	TGTGCCAGCAGGGAAAGTCGGATCGCTGAAGCTTTCTTT	CASRESRIAEAFF
TRBV14	-	-	TRBJ2-1	TGTGCCAGCAGCCAAGAAGGTCAAACAGGGTTCTACTACAATGAGCAGTTCTTC	CASSQEGQTGFYYNEQFF
TRBV28	-	few	TRBJ1-2	TGTGCCAGCAGTTTTAGGGCTGACAGGACTGGCTACACCTTC	CASSFRADRTGYTF
TRBV3-1	-	few	TRBJ2-3	TGTGCCAGCAGCCAAGACGTCCCTTATACGCAGTATTTT	CASSQDVPYTQYF
TRBV12-3/TRBV12-4	-	-	TRBJ1-1	TGTGCCAGCAGTTTCAGGAGGGTGAGGCCTGAAGCTTTCTTT	CASSFRRVRPEAFF
TRBV7-8	-	-	TRBJ2-3	TGTGCCAGCAGCTTAAGAGCAGAGGACACAGATACGCAGTATTTT	CASSLRAEDTDTQYF
TRBV28	-	-	TRBJ2-1	TGTGCCAGCAGTTCCCCCGGGGACTCCTCCTCCTACAATGAGCAGTTCTTC	CASSSPGDSSSYNEQFF
TRBV19	TRBD2	few	TRBJ2-6	TGTGCCAGTATGGGGGGGGGGATTGGCTCTGGGGCCAACGTCCTGACTTTC	CASMGGGIGSGANVLTF
TRBV6-2/TRBV6-3	-	-	TRBJ2-2	TGTGCCAGCAGTTACAACTTGGCAGGGATGGATCCGGGGGAGCTGTTTTTT	CASSYNLAGMDPGELFF
TRBV7-8	-	-	TRBJ2-2	TGTGCCAGCAGCCCCCACACCTCGACAGGGGTCCGGCTAGCGGTGAACACCGGGGAGCTGTTTTTT	CASSPHTSTGVRLAVNTGELFF
TRBV24-1	TRBD2	few	TRBJ2-2	TGTGCCACCAGTGATTTTTTGTTGGCTAGCGGGACGACCGGGGAGCTGTTTTTT	CATSDFLLASGTTGELFF
TRBV12-3/TRBV12-4	-	-	TRBJ2-5	TGTGCCAGCAGTTTGAAGCATCAAGAGACCCAGTACTTC	CASSLKHQETQYF
TRBV29-1	TRBD1	few	TRBJ1-2	TGCAGCGTCCGACAGGGACAGGGGGTTGACTATGGCTACACCTTC	CSVRQGQGVDYGYTF
TRBV7-2	-	-	TRBJ2-3	TGTGCCAGCAGCCCCGGGGACCTGGGCACAGATACGCAGTATTTT	CASSPGDLGTDTQYF
TRBV6-5	-	many	TRBJ2-5	TGTGCCAGCAGTTACCGGGGAAGGCAAGAGACCCAGTACTTC	CASSYRGRQETQYF
TRBV11-2	-	-	TRBJ2-1	TGTGCCAGCAGCTTAGAGAGTATCGCCTTCGTAGAGCAGTTCTTC	CASSLESIAFVEQFF
TRBV30	-	-	TRBJ1-6	TGTGCCTGGACCATGGGACATTCTAATTCACCCCTCCACTTT	CAWTMGHSNSPLHF
TRBV7-2	TRBD2	many	TRBJ2-1	TGTGCCAGCAGCACCCTAGCGGGAGCGGTCTACAATGAGCAGTTCTTC	CASSTLAGAVYNEQFF
TRBV13	-	-	TRBJ2-1	TGTGCCAGCAGCATAACGGGACGCCAGCTTGAGCAGTTCTTC	CASSITGRQLEQFF
TRBV6-5	TRBD2	-	TRBJ2-1	TGTGCCAGCAGTTACTCGTGGGGGGGAGGAAATGAGCAGTTCTTC	CASSYSWGGGNEQFF
TRBV27	TRBD1	-	TRBJ2-1	TGTGCCAGCAGTTCGGACAGGGATGAGCAGTTCTTC	CASSSDRDEQFF
TRBV25-1	-	-	TRBJ2-3	TGTGCCAGCAGTGGTGGGGGTATTTCGGGTACGCAGTATTTT	CASSGGGISGTQYF
TRBV7-3	TRBD2	-	TRBJ2-1	TGTGCCAGCAGGCGGACTAGCGGGAGCCGGTACAATGAGCAGTTCTTC	CASRRTSGSRYNEQFF